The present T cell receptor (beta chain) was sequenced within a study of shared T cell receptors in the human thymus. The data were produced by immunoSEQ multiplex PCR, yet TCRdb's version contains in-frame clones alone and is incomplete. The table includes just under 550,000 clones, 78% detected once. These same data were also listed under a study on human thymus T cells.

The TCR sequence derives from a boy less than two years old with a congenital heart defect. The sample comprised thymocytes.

CDR3 nucleotide sequence: TGTGCCAGCAGCTTCAAACAGGGGTCACGGGGAAAACTGTTTTTT. It encodes CASSFKQGSRGKLFF. The genes are TRBV11-1 and TRBJ1-4, with 7 bases matching TRBD1. CDR1 is SGHAT and CDR2 is FQDESV in the germline V gene (reference sequence). J lost 10 bases, V lost 3 bases, and 11 bases had no gene match. The length of the CDR3 is 15 residues.